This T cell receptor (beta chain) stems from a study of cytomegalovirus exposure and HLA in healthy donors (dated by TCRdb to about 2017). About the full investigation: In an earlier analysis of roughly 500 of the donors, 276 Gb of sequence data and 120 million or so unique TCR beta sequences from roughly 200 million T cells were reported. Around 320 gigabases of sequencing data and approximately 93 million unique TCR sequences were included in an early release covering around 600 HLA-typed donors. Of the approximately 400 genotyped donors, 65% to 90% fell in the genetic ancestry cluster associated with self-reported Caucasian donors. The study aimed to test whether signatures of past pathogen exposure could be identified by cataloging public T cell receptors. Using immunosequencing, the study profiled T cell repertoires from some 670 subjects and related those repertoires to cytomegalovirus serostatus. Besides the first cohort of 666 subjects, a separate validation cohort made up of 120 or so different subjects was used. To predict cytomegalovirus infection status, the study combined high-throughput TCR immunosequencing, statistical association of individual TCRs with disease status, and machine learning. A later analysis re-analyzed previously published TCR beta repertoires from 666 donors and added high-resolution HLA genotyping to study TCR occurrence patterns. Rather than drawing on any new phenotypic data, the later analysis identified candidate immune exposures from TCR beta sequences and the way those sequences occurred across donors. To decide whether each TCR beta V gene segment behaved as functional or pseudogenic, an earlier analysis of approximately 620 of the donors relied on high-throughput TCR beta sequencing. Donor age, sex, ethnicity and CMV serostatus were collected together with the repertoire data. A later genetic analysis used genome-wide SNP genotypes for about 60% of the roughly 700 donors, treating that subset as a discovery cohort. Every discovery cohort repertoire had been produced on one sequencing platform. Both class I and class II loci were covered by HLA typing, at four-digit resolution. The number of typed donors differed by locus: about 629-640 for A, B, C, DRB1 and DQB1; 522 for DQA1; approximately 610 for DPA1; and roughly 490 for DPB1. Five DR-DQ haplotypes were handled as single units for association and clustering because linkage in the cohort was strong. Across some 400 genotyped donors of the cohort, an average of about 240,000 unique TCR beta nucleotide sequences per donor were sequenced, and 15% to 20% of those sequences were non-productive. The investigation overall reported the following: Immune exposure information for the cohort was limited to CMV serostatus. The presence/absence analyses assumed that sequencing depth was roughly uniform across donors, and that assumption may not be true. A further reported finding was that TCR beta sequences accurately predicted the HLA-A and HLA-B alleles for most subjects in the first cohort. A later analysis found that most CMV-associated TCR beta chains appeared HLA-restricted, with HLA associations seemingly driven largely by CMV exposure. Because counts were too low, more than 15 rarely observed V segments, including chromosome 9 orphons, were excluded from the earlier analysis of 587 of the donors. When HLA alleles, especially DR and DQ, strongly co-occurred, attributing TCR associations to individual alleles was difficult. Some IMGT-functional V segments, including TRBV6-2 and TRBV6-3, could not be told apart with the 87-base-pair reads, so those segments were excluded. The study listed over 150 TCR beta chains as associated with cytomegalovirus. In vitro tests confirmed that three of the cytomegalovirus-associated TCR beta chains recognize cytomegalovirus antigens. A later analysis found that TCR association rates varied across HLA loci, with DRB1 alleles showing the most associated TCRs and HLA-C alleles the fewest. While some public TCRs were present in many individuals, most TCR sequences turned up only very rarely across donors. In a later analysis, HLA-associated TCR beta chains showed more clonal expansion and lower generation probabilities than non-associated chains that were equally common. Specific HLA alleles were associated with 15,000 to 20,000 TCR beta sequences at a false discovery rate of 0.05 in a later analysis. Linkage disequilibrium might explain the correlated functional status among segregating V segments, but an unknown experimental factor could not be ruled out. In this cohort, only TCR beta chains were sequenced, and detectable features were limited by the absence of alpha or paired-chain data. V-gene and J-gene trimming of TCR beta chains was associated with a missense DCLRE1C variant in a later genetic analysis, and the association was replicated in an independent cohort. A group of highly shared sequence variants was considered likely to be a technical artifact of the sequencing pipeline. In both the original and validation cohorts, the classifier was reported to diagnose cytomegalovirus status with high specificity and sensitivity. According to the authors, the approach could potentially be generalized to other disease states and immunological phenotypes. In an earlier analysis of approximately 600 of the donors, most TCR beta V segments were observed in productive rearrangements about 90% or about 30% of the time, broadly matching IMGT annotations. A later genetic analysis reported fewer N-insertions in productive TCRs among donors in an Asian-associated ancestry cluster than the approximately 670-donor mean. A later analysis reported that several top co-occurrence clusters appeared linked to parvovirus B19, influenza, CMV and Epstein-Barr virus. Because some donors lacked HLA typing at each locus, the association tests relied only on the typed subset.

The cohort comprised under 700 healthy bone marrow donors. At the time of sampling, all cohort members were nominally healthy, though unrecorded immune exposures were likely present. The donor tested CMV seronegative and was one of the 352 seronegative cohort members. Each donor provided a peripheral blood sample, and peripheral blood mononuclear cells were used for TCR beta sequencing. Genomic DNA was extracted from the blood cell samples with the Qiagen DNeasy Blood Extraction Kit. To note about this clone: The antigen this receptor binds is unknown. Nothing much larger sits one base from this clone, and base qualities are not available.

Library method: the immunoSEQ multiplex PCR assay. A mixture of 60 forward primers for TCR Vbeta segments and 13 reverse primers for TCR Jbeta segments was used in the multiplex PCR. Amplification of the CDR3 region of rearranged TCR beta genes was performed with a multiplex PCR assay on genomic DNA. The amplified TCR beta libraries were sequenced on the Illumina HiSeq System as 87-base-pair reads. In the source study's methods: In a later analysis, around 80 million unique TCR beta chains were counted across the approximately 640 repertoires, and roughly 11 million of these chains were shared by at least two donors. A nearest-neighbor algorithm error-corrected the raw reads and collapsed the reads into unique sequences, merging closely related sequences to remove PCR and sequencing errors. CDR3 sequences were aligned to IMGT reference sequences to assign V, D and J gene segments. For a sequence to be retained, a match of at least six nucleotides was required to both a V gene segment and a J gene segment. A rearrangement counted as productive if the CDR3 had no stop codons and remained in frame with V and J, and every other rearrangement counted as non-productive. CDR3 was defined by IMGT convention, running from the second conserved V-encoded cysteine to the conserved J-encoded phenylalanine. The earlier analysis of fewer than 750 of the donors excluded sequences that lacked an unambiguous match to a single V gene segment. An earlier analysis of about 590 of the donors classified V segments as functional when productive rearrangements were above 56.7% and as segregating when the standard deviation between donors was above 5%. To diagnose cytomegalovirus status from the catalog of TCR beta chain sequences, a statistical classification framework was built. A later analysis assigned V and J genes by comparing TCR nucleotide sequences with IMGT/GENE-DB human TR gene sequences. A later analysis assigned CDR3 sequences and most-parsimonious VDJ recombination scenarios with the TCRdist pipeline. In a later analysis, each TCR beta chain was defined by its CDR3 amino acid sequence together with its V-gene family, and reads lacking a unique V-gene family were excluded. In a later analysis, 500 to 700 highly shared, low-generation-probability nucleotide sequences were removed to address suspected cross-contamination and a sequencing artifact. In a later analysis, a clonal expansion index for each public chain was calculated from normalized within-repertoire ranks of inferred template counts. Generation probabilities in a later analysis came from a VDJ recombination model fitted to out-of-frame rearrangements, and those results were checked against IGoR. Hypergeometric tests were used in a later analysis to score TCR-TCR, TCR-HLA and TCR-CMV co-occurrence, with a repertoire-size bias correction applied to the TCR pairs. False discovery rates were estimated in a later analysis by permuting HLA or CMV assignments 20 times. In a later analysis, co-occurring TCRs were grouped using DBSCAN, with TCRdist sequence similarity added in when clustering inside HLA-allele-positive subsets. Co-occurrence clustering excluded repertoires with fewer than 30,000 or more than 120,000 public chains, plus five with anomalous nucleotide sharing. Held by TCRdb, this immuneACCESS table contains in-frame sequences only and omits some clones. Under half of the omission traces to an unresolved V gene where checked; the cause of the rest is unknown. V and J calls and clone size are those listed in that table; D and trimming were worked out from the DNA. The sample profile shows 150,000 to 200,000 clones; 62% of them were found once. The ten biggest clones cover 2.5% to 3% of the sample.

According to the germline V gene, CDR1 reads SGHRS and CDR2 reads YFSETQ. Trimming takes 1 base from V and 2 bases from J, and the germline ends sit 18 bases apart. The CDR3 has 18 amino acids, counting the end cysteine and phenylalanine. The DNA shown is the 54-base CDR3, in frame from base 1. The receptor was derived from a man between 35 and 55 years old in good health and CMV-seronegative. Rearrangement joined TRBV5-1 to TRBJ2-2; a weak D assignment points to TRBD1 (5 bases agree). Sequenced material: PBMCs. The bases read TGCGCCAGCAGCTTGATTGGACAAAACTTAGCCAACACCGGGGAGCTGTTTTTT. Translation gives CASSLIGQNLANTGELFF.